This is a list of T cell receptor beta chains from one sample in a study of CD8 T cells in Susac syndrome. Using its own MiXCR run on the immunoSEQ multiplex PCR reads, TCRdb lists one record per CDR3 protein. The sample holds about 300,000 distinct CDR3 sequences, 65% to 90% seen once. The sequenced material came from CD8+ T cells from PBMCs. These receptors were taken from a human donor with multiple sclerosis. The conserved cysteine and the conserved F or W are not part of the CDR3 here. Fields, in order: V gene, J gene, CDR3 protein.

TRBV4-3	TRBJ1-5	ASSQEDLPGQPQH
TRBV5-4	TRBJ2-5	ASSPRGLETQY
TRBV5-6	TRBJ1-3	ASSDRISGNTIY
TRBV5-1	TRBJ2-7	ASSLGDADSYEQY
TRBV4-1	TRBJ1-1	ASSSRKVGAMDTEAF
TRBV4-3	TRBJ2-5	ASSRRTSGRETQY
TRBV28	TRBJ2-7	ATWDGPSWEQY
TRBV27	TRBJ2-1	ASSGGIPPHEQF
TRBV13	TRBJ1-2	ASSLGGRVLYGYT
TRBV7-9	TRBJ2-1	ASSRILAGIYNEQF
TRBV10-1	TRBJ2-7	ASSESNGRNEQY
TRBV9	TRBJ2-2	ASSVIAGGPGELF
TRBV19	TRBJ2-7	ASSWGLASYEQY
TRBV15	TRBJ1-1	ATSRVDGNTEAF
TRBV30	TRBJ1-1	AWSDPADTEVF
TRBV7-2	TRBJ1-2	ASSEPPDYGYT
TRBV11-2	TRBJ2-7	ASSSEREYSGEQY
TRBV18	TRBJ2-2	ASSEAGQYTGELF
TRBV30	TRBJ2-1	AWDPGLAGDNEQF
TRBV6-1	TRBJ2-1	ASSPWGVRYNEQF
TRBV9	TRBJ2-5	ASSVANTQETQY
TRBV20-1	TRBJ2-7	SASEAVGVYEQY
TRBV9	TRBJ1-1	ASSVNQGAWDTEAF
TRBV12-3/TRBV12-4	TRBJ1-2	ASSSNRVDYT
TRBV2	TRBJ2-1	ASSTGTSGTRGMEF
TRBV10-3	TRBJ2-1	AISESTLPDNEQF
TRBV27	TRBJ1-5	ASSIGIGGSNQPQH
TRBV7-2	TRBJ1-5	ASSLKGIPNQPQH
TRBV29-1	TRBJ2-7	SVVWGQADYEQY
TRBV12-3/TRBV12-4	TRBJ1-1	ASSFSGGVVNTEAF
TRBV27	TRBJ1-2	ASTPQGGAGGYT
TRBV25-1	TRBJ2-1	ASIPGLGNNEQF
TRBV4-3	TRBJ2-7	ASSQDYAGLAGVYEQY
TRBV5-6	TRBJ2-7	ASSSSNHEQY
TRBV19	TRBJ1-2	ASSTWDRGAHGYT
TRBV27	TRBJ2-1	ASRRGGNEQF
TRBV7-7	TRBJ2-5	ASSSRSDQETQY
TRBV7-9	TRBJ2-2	ASIGSGSTGELF
TRBV5-6	TRBJ2-1	ASSLPRGFGNEQF
TRBV11-2	TRBJ1-2	ASSSDRAQT
TRBV7-8	TRBJ2-5	ASSFYRVTSGVRETQY
TRBV5-1	TRBJ2-2	ASRQGGTGELF
TRBV1	TRBJ2-3	TSSQGAGAGDTQY
TRBV18	TRBJ1-1	ASSENTEAF
TRBV7-2	TRBJ2-2	ASSSGTSFPRELF
TRBV12-3/TRBV12-4	TRBJ2-5	ASTWDGTRQETQY
TRBV28	TRBJ2-7	ASSLNPGTSGRSYEQY
TRBV5-1	TRBJ2-3	ASSPRGFTSTDTQY
TRBV27	TRBJ2-7	ASSQTIAGGYEQY
TRBV14	TRBJ2-1	ASTSGAHNEQF
TRBV7-9	TRBJ1-5	ASSLGHIVQPQH
TRBV7-2	TRBJ1-2	ASTFSGDYGYT
TRBV5-1	TRBJ2-2	ASSSRLAGVGELF
TRBV19	TRBJ2-1	ASSRLAGELNEQF